In this sample, the clone carrying this T cell receptor (beta chain) turned up a few times. Its antigen remains unidentified. The ends were cut back, 0 bases at V and 0 bases at J, with 12 bases in the middle. The CDR3 has 17 amino acids. The V gene's germline CDR1 is MNHNY and CDR2 SVGAGI (reference sequence). These data originate in a study of post-analysis software for immune sequencing data. Whole-study context: The study covered relapsing-remitting, secondary progressive and progressive-relapsing courses of multiple sclerosis.

General study findings and limits: With F measure, samples from one preparation batch clustered together strongly. Five TRBV segments, TRBV5-6, TRBV5-1 and TRBV20-1 among them, were found more frequent in patients than controls. Significantly decreased normalized Chao1 diversity was recorded for multiple sclerosis patients relative to controls.

Each TCR beta cDNA library carried unique molecular identifiers. TCRdb reprocessed the PCR reads with MiXCR, giving one entry per CDR3 protein. Of some 800,000 distinct CDR3 sequences listed, 35% to 55% are singletons. Sample: blood. This receptor was identified in a girl aged 5-17 years with multiple sclerosis. The chain combines TRBV6-6 with TRBJ1-5; D is uncertain. The CDR3 coding sequence is TGTGCCAGCAGTTACTCGCCGCAGTCAAATAGCAATCAGCCCCAGCATTTT. It translates to CASSYSPQSNSNQPQHF.